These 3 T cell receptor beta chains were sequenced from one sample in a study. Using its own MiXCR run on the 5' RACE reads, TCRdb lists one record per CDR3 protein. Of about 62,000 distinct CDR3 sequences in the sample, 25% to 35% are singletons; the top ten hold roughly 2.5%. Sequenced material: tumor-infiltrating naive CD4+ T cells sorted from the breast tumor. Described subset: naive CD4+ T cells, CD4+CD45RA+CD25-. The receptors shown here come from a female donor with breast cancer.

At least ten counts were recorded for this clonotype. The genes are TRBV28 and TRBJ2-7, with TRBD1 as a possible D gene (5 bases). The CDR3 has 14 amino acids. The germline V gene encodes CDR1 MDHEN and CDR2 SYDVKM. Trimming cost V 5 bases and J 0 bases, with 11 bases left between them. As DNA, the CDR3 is TGTGCCAGCAGTCTCCAGGGTTACTCCTACGAGCAGTACTTC. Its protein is CASSLQGYSYEQYF.

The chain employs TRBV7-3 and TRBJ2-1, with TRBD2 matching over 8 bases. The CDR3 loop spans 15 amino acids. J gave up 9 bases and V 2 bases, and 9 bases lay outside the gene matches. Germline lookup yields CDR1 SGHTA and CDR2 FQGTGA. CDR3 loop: CASSLDGTRIFEQFF. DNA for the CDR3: TGTGCCAGCAGCTTAGATGGGACTAGGATATTTGAGCAGTTCTTC.

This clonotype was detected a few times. In DNA, the CDR3 is TGTGCCAGCAGTGAAGCGGTCGGGGAAGCAGATACGCAGTATTTT. It yields the protein CASSEAVGEADTQYF. The V and J genes are TRBV6-1 and TRBJ2-3; D is possibly TRBD2 (5 bases). Trimming took 0 bases from V and 4 from J, leaving 11 bases between them. The length of the CDR3 is 15 residues. Germline lookup yields CDR1 MNHNS and CDR2 SASEGT.